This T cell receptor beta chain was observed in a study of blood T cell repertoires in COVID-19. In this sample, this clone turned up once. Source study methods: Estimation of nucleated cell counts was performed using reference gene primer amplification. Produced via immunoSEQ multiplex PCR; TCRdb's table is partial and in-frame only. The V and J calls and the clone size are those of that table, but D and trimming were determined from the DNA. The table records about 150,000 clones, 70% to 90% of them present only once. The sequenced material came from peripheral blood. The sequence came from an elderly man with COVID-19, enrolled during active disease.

The CDR3 DNA is TGTGCCAGCAGTGCCACTCGGGGGGCCCTAACCTCAGATACGCAGTATTTT. Amino acids: CASSATRGALTSDTQYF. The rearrangement links TRBV9 to TRBJ2-3; TRBD2 might be the D (7 bases). V gave up 5 bases and J gave up 4 bases, with 23 bases separating them. The CDR3 is made up of 17 amino acids. Germline CDR1 and CDR2: SGDLS and YYNGEE.